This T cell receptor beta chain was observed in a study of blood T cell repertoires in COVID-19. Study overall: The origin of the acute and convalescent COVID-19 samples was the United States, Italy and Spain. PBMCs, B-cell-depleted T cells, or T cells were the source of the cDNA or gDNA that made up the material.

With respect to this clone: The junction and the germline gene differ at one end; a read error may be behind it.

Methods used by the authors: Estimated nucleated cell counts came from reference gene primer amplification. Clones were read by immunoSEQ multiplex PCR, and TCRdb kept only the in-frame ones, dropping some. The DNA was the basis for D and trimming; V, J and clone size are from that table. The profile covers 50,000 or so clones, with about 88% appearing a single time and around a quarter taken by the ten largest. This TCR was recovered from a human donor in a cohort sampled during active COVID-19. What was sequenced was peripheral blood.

The CDR3 sequence is CASSFGAGGTGELFF. CDR3 nucleotide sequence: TGTGCTAGCAGCTTCGGAGCGGGGGGCACCGGGGAGCTGTTTTTT. The J gene is TRBJ2-2, the V gene TRBV7-7, with 9 nucleotides matching TRBD2. Per germline, CDR1 SSHAT and CDR2 FNYEAQ (reference sequence). The CDR3 consists of 15 residues.